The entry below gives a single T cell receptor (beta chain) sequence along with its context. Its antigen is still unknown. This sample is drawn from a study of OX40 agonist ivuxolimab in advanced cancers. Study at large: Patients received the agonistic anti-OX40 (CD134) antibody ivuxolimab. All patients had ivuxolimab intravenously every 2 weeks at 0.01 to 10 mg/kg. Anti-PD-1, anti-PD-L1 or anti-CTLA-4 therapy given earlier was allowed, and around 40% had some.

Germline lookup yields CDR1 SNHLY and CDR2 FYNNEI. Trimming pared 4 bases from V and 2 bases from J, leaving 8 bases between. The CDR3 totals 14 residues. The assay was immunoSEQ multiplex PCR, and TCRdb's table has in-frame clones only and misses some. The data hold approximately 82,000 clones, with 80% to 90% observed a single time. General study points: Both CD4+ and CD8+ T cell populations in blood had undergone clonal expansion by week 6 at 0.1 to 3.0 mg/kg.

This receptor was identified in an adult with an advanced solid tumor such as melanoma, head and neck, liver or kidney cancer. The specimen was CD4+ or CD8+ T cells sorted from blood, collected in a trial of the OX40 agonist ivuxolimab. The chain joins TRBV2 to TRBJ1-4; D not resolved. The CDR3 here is CASSVGATNEKLFF. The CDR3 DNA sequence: TGTGCCAGCAGTGTGGGTGCGACTAATGAAAAACTGTTTTTT.